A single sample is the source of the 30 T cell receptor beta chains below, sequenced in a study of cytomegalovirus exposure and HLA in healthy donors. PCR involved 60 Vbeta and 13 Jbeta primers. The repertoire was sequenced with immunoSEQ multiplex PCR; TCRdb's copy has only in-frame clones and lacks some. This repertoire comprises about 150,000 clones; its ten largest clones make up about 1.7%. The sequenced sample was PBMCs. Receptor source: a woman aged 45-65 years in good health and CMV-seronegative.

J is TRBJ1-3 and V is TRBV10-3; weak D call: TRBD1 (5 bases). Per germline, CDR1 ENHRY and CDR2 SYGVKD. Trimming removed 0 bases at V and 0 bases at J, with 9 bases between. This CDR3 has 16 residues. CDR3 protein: CAISESGLYSGNTIYF. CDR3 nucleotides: TGTGCCATCAGTGAGTCGGGACTGTACTCTGGAAACACCATATATTTT.

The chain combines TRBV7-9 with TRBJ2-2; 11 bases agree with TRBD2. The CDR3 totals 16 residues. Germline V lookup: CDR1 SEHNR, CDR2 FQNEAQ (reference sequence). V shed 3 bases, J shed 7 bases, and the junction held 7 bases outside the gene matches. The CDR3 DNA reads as TGTGCCAGCAGCTTCCTGAGACTAGCGGGAAACGGGGAGCTGTTTTTT. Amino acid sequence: CASSFLRLAGNGELFF.

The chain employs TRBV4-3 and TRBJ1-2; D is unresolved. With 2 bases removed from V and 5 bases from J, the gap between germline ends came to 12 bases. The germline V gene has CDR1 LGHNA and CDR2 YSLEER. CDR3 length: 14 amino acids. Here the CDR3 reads CASSQTRSYYGYTF. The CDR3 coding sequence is TGCGCCAGCAGCCAAACTCGAAGCTATTATGGCTACACCTTC.

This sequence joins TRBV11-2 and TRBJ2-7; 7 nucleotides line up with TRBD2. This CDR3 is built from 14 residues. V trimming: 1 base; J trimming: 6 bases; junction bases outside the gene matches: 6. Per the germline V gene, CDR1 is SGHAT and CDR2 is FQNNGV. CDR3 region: CASSLGGRTSEQYF. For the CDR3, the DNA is TGTGCCAGCAGCTTAGGAGGCAGGACTAGCGAGCAGTACTTC.

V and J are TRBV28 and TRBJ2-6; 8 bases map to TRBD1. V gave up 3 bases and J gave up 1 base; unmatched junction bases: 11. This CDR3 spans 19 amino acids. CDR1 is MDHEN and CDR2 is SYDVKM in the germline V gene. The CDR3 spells CASSLVFLRTGSGANVLTF. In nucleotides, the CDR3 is TGTGCCAGCAGTTTGGTATTTCTCCGGACAGGGTCTGGGGCCAACGTCCTGACTTTC.

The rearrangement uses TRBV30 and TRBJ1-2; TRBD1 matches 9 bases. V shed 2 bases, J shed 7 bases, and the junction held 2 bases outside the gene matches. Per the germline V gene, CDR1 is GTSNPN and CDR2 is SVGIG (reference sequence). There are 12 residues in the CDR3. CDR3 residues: CAWSPDRGGYTF. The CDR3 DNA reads TGTGCCTGGAGTCCGGACAGGGGTGGCTACACCTTC.

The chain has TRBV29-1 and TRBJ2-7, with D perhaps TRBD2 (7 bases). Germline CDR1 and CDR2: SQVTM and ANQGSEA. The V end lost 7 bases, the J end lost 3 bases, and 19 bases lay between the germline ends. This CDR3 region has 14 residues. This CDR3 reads CSAGGGGTSYEQYF. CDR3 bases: TGCAGCGCCGGAGGGGGGGGAACTAGCTACGAGCAGTACTTC.

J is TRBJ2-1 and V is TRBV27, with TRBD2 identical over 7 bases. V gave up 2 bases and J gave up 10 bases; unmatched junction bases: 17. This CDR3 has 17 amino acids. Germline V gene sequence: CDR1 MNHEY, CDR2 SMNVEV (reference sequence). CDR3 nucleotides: TGTGCCAGCAGTTTACGTAACCACCACCGGGGGGTCGGAGAGCAGTTCTTC. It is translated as CASSLRNHHRGVGEQFF.

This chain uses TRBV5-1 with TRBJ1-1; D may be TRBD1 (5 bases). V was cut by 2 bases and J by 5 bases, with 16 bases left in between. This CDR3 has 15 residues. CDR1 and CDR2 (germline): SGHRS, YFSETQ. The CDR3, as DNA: TGCGCCAGCAGCTTCACAGGCCTGGCGGGGACTGAAGCTTTCTTT. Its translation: CASSFTGLAGTEAFF.

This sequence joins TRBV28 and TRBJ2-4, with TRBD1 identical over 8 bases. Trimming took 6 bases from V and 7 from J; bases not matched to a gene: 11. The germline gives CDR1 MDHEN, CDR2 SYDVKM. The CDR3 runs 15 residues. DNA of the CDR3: TGTGCCAGCAGAAACAGGGGGGCCAGCATGAACATTCAGTACTTC. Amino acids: CASRNRGASMNIQYF.

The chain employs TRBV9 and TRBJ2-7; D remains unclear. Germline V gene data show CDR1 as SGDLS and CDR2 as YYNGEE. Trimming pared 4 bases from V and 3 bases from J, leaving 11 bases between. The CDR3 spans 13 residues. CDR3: CASSRGFLYEQYF. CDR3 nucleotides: TGTGCCAGCAGCCGAGGCTTCCTCTACGAGCAGTACTTC.

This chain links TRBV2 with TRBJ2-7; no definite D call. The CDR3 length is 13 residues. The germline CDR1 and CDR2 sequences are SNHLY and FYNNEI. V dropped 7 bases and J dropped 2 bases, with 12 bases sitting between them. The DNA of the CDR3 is TGTGCCAGCACCTCGGGTTCCCCCTACGAGCAGTACTTC. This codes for CASTSGSPYEQYF.

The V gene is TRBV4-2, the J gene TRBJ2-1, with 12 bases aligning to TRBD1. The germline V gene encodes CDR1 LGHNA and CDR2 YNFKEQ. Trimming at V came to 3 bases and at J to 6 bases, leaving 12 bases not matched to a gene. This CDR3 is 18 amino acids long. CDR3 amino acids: CASSQEGGQGALVNEQFF. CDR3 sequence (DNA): TGTGCCAGCAGCCAGGAGGGGGGACAGGGGGCCCTAGTCAATGAGCAGTTCTTC.

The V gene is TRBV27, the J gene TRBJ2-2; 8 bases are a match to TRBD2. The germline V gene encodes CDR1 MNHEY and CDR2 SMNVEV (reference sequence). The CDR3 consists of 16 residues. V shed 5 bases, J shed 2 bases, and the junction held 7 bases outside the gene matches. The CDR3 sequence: CASSRLAGLNTGELFF. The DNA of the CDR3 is TGTGCCAGCAGTAGGCTAGCGGGCCTTAACACCGGGGAGCTGTTTTTT.

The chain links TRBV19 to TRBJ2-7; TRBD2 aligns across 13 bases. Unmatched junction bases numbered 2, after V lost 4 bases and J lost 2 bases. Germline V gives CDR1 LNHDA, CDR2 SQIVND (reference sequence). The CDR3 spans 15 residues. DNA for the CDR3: TGTGCCAGTAGTACCGGGACTAGCGGGACCTACGAGCAGTACTTC. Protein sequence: CASSTGTSGTYEQYF.

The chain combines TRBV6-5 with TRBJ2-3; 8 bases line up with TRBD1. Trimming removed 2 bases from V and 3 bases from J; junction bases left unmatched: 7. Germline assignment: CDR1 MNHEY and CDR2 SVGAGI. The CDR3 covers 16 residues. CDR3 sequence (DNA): TGTGCCAGCAGTTACGGGACGGACAGGGTAACAGATACGCAGTATTTT. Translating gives CASSYGTDRVTDTQYF.

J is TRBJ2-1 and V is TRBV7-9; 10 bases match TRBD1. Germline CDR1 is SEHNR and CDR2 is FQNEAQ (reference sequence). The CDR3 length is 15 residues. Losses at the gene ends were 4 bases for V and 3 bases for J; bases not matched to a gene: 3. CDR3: CASSSRDRGYNEQFF. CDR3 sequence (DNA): TGTGCCAGCAGCTCCCGGGACAGGGGCTACAATGAGCAGTTCTTC. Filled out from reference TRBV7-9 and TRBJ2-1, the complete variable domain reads DTGVSQNPRHKITKRGQNVTFRCDPISEHNRLYWYRQTLGQGPEFLTYFQNEAQLEKSRLLSDRFSAERPKGSFSTLEIQRTEQGDSAMYLCASSSRDRGYNEQFFGPGTRLTVL.

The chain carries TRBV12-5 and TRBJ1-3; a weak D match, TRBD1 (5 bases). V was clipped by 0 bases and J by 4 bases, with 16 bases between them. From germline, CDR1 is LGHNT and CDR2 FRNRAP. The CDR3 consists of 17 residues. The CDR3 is CASGLVNWGGLGNTIYF. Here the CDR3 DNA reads TGTGCTAGTGGTTTGGTAAATTGGGGCGGCCTGGGAAACACCATATATTTT.

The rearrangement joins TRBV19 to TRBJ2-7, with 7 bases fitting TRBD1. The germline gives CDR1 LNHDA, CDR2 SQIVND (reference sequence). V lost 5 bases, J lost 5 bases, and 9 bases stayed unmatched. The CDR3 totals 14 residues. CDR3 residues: CASSSRGLVDEQYF. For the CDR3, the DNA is TGTGCCAGTAGTTCCAGGGGGTTGGTGGACGAGCAGTACTTC. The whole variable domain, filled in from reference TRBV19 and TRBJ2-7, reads DGGITQSPKYLFRKEGQNVTLSCEQNLNHDAMYWYRQDPGQGLRLIYYSQIVNDFQKGDIAEGYSVSREKKESFPLTVTSAQKNPTAFYLCASSSRGLVDEQYFGPGTRLTVT.

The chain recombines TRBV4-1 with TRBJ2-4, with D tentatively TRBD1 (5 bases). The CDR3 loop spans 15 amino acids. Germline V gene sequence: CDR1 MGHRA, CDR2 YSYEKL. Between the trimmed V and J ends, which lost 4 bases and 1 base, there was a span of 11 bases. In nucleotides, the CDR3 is TGCGCCAGCAGCCGGGGCGATGGGGCCAAAAACATTCAGTACTTC. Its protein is CASSRGDGAKNIQYF.

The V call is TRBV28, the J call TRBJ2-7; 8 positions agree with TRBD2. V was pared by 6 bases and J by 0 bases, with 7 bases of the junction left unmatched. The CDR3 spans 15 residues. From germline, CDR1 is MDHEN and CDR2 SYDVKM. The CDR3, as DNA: TGTGCCAGCAGACCCTTACGGGGGGGCTCCTACGAGCAGTACTTC. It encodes CASRPLRGGSYEQYF.

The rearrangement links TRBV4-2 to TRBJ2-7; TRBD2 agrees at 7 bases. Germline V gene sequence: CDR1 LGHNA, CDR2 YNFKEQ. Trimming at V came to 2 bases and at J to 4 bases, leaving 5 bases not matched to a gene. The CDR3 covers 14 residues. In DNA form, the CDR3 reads TGTGCCAGCAGCCAAACGACTAGCTCTTACGAGCAGTACTTC. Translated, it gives CASSQTTSSYEQYF.

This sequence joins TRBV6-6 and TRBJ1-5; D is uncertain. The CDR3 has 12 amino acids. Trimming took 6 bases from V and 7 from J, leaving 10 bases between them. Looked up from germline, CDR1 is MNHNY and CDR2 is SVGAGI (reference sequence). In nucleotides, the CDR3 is TGTGCCAGCAGACTACCTCAGCAGCCCCAGCATTTT. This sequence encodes CASRLPQQPQHF.

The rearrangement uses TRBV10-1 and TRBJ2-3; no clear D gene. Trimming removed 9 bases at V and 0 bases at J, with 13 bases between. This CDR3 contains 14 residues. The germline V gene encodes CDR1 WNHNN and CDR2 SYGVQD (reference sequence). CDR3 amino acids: CASYDITSTDTQYF. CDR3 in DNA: TGCGCCAGTTATGACATAACTAGCACAGATACGCAGTATTTT.

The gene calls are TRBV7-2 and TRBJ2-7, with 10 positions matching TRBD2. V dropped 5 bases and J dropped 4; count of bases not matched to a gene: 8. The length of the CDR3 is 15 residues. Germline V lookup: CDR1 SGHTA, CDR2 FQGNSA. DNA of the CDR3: TGTGCCAGCAGCCTTGTGGCTAGCGGGAGTTACGAGCAGTACTTC. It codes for CASSLVASGSYEQYF.

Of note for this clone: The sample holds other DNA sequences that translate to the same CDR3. The CDR3 coding sequence is TGTGCCACTTCTCCCCTAATTGGAGAGGGAGTCATTAAGGGAGATACGCAGTATTTT. Its protein product is CATSPLIGEGVIKGDTQYF. This rearrangement joins TRBV18 to TRBJ2-3; D is possibly TRBD2 (5 bases). This CDR3 spans 19 amino acids. With 10 bases removed from V and 5 bases from J, the gap between germline ends came to 34 bases. Germline loops: CDR1 KGHSH, CDR2 LQKENI.

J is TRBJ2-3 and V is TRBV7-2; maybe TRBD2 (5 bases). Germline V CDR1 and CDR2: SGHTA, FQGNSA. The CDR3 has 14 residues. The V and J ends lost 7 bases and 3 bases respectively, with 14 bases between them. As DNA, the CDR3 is TGTGCCAGCAACTTCCACGGAGGAACAGATACGCAGTATTTT. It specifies CASNFHGGTDTQYF.

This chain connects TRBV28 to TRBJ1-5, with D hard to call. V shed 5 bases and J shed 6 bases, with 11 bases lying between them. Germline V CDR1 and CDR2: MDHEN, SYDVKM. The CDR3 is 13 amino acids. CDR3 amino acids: CASSTTSGQPQHF. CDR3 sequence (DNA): TGTGCCAGCAGTACTACGTCTGGTCAGCCCCAGCATTTT.

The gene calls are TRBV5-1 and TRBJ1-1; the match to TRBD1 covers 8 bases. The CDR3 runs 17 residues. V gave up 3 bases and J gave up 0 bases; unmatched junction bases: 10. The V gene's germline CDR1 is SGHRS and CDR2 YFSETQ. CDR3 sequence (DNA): TGCGCCAGCAGCTCCAACGCCCTGGGACAGGTGAACACTGAAGCTTTCTTT. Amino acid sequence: CASSSNALGQVNTEAFF.

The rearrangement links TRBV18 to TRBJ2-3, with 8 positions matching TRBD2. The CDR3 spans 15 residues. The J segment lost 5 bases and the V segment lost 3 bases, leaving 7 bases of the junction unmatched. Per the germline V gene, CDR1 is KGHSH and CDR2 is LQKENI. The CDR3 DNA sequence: TGTGCCAGCTCACCTCGGCGGGGGGAGAAAGATACGCAGTATTTT. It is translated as CASSPRRGEKDTQYF. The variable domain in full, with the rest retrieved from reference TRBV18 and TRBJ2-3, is NAGVMQNPRHLVRRRGQEARLRCSPMKGHSHVYWYRQLPEEGLKFMVYLQKENIIDESGMPKERFSAEFPKEGPSILRIQQVVRGDSAAYFCASSPRRGEKDTQYFGPGTRLTVL.